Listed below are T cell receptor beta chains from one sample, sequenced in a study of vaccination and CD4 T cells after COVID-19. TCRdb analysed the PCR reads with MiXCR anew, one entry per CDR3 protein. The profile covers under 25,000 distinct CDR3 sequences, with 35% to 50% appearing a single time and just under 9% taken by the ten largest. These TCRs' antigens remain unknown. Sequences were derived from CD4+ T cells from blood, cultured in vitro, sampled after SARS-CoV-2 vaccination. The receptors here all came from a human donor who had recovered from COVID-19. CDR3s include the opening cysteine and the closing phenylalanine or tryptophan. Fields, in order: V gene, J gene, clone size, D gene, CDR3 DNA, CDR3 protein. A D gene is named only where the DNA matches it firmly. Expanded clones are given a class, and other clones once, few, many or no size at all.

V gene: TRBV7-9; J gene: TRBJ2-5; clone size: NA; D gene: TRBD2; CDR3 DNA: TGTGCCAGCAGCCGCGGGACTAGCGGAAACCAAGAGACCCAGTACTTC; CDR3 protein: CASSRGTSGNQETQYF
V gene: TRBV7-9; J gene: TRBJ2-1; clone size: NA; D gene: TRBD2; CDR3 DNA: TGTGCCAGCAGCTTAGGTAGCGGGGAACTGTTCTTC; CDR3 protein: CASSLGSGELFF
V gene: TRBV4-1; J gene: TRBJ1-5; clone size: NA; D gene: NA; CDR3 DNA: TGCGCCAGCAGCCAAGATCTGGGAAATCAGCCCCAGCATTTT; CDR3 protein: CASSQDLGNQPQHF
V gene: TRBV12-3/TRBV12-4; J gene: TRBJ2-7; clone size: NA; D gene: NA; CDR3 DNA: TGTGCCAGCAGTTTGAAAGGGGGACCCTACGAGCAGTACTTC; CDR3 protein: CASSLKGGPYEQYF
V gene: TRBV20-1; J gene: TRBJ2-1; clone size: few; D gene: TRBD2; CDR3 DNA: TGCAGTGCACGGACTAGCGGGGCCCACAATGAGCAGTTCTTC; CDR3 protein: CSARTSGAHNEQFF
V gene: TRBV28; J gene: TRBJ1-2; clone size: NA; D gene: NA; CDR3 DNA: TGTGCCAGCACCTCCTCTGGGGCAGTCTATGGCTACACCTTC; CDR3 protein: CASTSSGAVYGYTF
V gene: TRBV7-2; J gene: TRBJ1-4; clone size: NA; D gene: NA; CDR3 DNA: TGTGCCAGCAGCCGAAGTAGGGGAGGCGAAAAACTGTTTTTT; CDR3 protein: CASSRSRGGEKLFF
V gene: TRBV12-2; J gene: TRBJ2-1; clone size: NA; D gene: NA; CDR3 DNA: TGTGCAAGTCGCTTAGTTCGGGGGACGGGTGAGCAGTTCTTC; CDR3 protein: CASRLVRGTGEQFF
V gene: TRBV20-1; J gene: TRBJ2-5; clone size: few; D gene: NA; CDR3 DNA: TGCAGTGCTAGAGGCACCCTAGCAGAGACCCAGTACTTC; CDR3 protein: CSARGTLAETQYF
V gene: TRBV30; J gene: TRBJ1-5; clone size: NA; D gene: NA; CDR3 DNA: TGTGCCTGGAGTGGGGACGGCAATCAGCCCCAGCATTTT; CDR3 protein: CAWSGDGNQPQHF
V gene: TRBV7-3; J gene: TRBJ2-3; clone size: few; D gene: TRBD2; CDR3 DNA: TGTGCCAGCAGCTTAATGGGGGAGGGTACGCAGTATTTT; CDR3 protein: CASSLMGEGTQYF
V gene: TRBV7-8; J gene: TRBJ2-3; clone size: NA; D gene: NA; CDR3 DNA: TGTGCCAGCAGCTTAGCGTCCTTCACAGATACGCAGTATTTT; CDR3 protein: CASSLASFTDTQYF
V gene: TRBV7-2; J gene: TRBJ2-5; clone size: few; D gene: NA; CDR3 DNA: TGTGCCAGCAGCTTTAAGGTACCCCAAGAGACCCAGTACTTC; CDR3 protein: CASSFKVPQETQYF
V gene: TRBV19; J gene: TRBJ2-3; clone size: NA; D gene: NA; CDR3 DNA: TGTGCCAGTAGTATTCTCCCTGACAGGACCGAAAGAGATACGCAGTATTTT; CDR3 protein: CASSILPDRTERDTQYF
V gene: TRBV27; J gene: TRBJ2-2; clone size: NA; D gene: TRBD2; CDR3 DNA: TGTGCCAGCAGTTCACCTAGCGGGGTGAACACCGGGAAGCTGTTTTTT; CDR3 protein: CASSSPSGVNTGKLFF
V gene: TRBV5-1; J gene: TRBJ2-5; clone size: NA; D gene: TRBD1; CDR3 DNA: TGCGCCAGCAGGCTCACCTGGACAGGGGCGGGAGAGACCCAGTACTTC; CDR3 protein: CASRLTWTGAGETQYF
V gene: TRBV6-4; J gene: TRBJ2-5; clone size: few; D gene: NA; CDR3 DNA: TGTGCCAGCAGTCAGACCCCAGGGGCAGAGACCCAGTACTTC; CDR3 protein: CASSQTPGAETQYF
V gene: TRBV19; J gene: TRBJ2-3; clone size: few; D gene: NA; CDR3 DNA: TGTGCCAGTAGTCCCACATCGACAGGAGTTAGCACAGATACGCAGTATTTT; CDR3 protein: CASSPTSTGVSTDTQYF
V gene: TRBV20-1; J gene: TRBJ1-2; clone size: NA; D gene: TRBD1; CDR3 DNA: TGCAGTGCTAGGGGGGACAGAAATTACTATGGCTACACCTTC; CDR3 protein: CSARGDRNYYGYTF
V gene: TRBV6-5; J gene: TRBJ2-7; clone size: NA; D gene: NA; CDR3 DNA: TGTGCCAGCAGTTACTCGAATTCCTACGAGCAGTACTTC; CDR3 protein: CASSYSNSYEQYF
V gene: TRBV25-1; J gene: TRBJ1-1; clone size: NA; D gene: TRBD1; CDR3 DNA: TGTGCCAGCAGTAATTTCGGACAGGGGAACACTGAAGCTTTCTTT; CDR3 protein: CASSNFGQGNTEAFF
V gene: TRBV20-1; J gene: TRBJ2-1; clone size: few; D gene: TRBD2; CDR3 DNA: TGCAGTGCTTCGCTCCCGAGCGGGGGGACCTACAATGAGCAGTTCTTC; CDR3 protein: CSASLPSGGTYNEQFF
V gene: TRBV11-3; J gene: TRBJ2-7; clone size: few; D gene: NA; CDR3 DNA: TGTGCCAGCAGCTTAGAGACAGACTCCTACGAGCAGTACTTC; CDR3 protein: CASSLETDSYEQYF
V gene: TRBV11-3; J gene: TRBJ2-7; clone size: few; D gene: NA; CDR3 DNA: TGTGCCAGCAGCTTAGCCGGCAGAGGAGGGGCTACCATCTACGAGCAGTACTTC; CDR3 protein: CASSLAGRGGATIYEQYF
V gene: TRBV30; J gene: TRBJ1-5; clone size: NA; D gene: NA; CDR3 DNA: TGTGCCTGGAGTGTCACAGGGAGGGATCAGCCCCAGCATTTT; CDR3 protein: CAWSVTGRDQPQHF
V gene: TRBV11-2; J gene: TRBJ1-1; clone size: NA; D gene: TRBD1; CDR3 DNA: TGTGCCAGCAGCTTATCGACAGGGGCAACTGAAGCTTTCTTT; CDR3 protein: CASSLSTGATEAFF
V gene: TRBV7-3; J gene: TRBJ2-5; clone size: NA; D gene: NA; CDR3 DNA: TGTGCCAGCAGCTTGGACGGTCGAGGGGAGACCCAGTACTTC; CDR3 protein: CASSLDGRGETQYF